This TCR beta chain was observed in a study of blood T cell repertoires in COVID-19. About the research overall: COVID-19 samples, acute and convalescent, were from the United States, Italy and Spain. The analysed material was cDNA or gDNA that came from T cells, B-cell-depleted T cells, or PBMCs.

Participant ages covered about 18 to 89 years across 24 US areas. The study counted Cohort 3 donors as recovered given two negative PCRs, clearance, or symptom resolution. Sequenced by immunoSEQ multiplex PCR; TCRdb stores in-frame clones only, minus some. The data show around 250,000 clones, 80% to 90% seen once. The germline V gene encodes CDR1 LGHNA and CDR2 YNFKEQ. The CDR3 is 18 amino acids. With 4 bases clipped from V and 6 bases from J, the junction kept 13 bases outside the gene matches. Sequencing was carried out using PBMCs or T cells enriched from blood (not recorded which). This receptor was identified in a woman aged 25 to 39 who had recovered from COVID-19. This chain connects TRBV4-2 to TRBJ2-1; 12 nucleotides match TRBD2. CDR3 coding DNA: TGTGCCAGCAGCCTGACTAGCGGGAGACGTTTTCGTATCAATGAGCAGTTCTTC. Translation: CASSLTSGRRFRINEQFF.